The sequence of this T cell receptor (beta chain) was determined in a study of early T cells in non-severe SARS-CoV-2 infection. From the 5' RACE reads, TCRdb called clonotypes with MiXCR, one entry per CDR3 protein. The sample yields tens of thousands of distinct CDR3 sequences, approximately 12% seen once. In its sample, this clonotype was seen many times. V was shortened by 6 bases and J by 5 bases, with 5 bases between the two germline ends. Looked up from germline, CDR1 is MDHEN and CDR2 is SYDVKM. The CDR3 totals 11 residues. The chain recombines TRBV28 with TRBJ2-1; D gene ambiguous. Material: whole blood. The source of this sequence is an adult who was a healthcare worker with PCR-confirmed SARS-CoV-2 infection or an uninfected control (not recorded which). The CDR3 DNA reads as TGTGCCAGCAGCTTAAACAATGAGCAGTTCTTC. Protein product: CASSLNNEQFF. The whole variable domain, filled in from reference TRBV28 and TRBJ2-1, reads DVKVTQSSRYLVKRTGEKVFLECVQDMDHENMFWYRQDPGLGLRLIYFSYDVKMKEKGDIPEGYSVSREKKERFSLILESASTNQTSMYLCASSLNNEQFFGPGTRLTVL.